The rows below give T cell receptor beta chains drawn from one sample of a study of cytomegalovirus exposure and HLA in healthy donors. Generated by immunoSEQ multiplex PCR, the TCRdb table keeps only in-frame clones and is missing some. The sample has 150,000 to 200,000 clones, roughly 84% seen once; the top ten hold around 2.1%. Sequences were obtained from PBMCs. The receptors derive from a young man in good health and CMV-seropositive. The CDR3 runs from the conserved cysteine through the conserved F or W. D genes are given only for firm matches.

j_call d_call cdr3_length v_call cdr3_aa
TRBJ1-1 TRBD1 13 TRBV5-6 CASSTDRDTEAFF
TRBJ2-7 . 16 TRBV18 CASSPPGTGTAYEQYF
TRBJ2-1 . 13 TRBV2 CASDGLNYNEQFF
TRBJ1-1 . 18 TRBV11-2 CASSLAGTRIPMNTEAFF
TRBJ1-6 . 14 TRBV11-2 CASSLGTGNSPLHF
TRBJ1-3 TRBD1 17 TRBV27 CASSLSAGTGFGNTIYF
TRBJ2-5 . 15 TRBV5-1 CASSRQVGLDQTQYF
TRBJ2-5 TRBD1 14 TRBV9 CASSVGDSQETQYF
TRBJ2-1 . 16 TRBV5-4 CASSLVSGDPYNEQFF
TRBJ2-2 TRBD2 16 TRBV5-1 CASTASGGARTGELFF
TRBJ1-3 TRBD1 14 TRBV2 CASSAGQAGNTIYF
TRBJ2-7 TRBD2 15 TRBV13 CASSSPGLPTYEQYF
TRBJ2-5 . 14 TRBV4-1 CASSQTPAGATQYF
TRBJ1-2 TRBD1 13 TRBV7-9 CASSRMDRTVAAF
TRBJ2-1 . 12 TRBV16 CASSPSGDEQFF
TRBJ2-1 TRBD1 14 TRBV7-9 CASSSRGRLNEQFF
TRBJ1-5 . 18 TRBV6-1 CASSEAGGSVGGNQPQHF
TRBJ1-2 . 15 TRBV29-1 CSVRDSALANYGYTF
TRBJ2-7 . 14 TRBV10-3 CAISGGVVGYEQYF
TRBJ1-4 TRBD1 15 TRBV4-1 CASSQAGTGGEKLFF
TRBJ2-7 . 15 TRBV9 CASSVGGTGTYEQYF
TRBJ2-4 TRBD1 14 TRBV6-1 CASHRTGGGNSQYF
TRBJ2-7 TRBD1 14 TRBV7-2 CASSRTGVGYEQYF
TRBJ1-2 TRBD1 13 TRBV5-8 CASRGTGETGYTF
TRBJ1-3 . 16 TRBV5-1 CASSLDPGISGNTIYF